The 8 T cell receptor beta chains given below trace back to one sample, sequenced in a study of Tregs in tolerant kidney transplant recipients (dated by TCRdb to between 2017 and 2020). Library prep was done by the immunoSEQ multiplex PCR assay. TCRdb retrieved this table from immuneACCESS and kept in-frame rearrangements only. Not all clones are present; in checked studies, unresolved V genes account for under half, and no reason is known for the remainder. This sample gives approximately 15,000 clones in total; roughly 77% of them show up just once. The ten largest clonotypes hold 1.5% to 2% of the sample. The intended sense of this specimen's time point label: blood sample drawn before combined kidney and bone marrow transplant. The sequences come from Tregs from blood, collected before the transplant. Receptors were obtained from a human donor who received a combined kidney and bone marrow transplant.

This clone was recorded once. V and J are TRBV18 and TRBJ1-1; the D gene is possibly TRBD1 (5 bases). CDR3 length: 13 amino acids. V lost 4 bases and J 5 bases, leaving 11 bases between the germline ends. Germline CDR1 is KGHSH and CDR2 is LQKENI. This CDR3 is CASSRTGGTEAFF. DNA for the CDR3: TGTGCCAGCTCACGCACAGGTGGTACTGAAGCTTTCTTT.

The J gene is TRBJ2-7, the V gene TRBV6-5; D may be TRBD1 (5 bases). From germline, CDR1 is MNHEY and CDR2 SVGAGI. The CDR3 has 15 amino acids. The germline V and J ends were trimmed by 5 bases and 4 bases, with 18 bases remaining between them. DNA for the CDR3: TGTGCCAGCAGTGTGACAGTAGGGGCGAGTTACGAGCAGTACTTC. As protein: CASSVTVGASYEQYF.

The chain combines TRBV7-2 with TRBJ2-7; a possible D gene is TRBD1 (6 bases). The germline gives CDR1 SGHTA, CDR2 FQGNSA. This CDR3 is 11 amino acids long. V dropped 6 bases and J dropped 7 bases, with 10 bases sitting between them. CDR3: CASRTGREQYF. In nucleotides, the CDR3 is TGTGCCAGCAGGACAGGACGGGAGCAGTACTTC.

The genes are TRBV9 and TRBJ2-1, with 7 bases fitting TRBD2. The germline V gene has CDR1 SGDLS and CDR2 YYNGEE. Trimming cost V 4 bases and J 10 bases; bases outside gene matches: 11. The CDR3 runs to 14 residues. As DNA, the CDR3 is TGTGCCAGCAGCCCCCTAACGGGGGGAGACGAGCAGTTCTTC. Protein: CASSPLTGGDEQFF.

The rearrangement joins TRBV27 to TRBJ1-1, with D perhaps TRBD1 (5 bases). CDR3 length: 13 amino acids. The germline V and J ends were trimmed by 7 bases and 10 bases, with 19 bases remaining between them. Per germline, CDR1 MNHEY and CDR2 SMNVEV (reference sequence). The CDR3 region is CASNMTRPGGAFF. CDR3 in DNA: TGTGCCAGCAACATGACACGGCCCGGGGGAGCTTTCTTT.

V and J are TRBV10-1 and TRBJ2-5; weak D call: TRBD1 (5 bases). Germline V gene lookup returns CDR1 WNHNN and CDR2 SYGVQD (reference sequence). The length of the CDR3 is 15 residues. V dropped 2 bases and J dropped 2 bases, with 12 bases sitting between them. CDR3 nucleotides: TGCGCCAGCAGTGAGGGTAGGGGCCTACAAGAGACCCAGTACTTC. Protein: CASSEGRGLQETQYF.

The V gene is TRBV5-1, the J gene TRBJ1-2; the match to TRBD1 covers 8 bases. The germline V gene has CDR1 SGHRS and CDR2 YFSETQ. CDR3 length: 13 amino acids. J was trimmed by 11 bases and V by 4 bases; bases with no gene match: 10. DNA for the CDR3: TGCGCCAGCAGCCCCGGACAGGGATGGTGGTACACCTTC. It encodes CASSPGQGWWYTF.

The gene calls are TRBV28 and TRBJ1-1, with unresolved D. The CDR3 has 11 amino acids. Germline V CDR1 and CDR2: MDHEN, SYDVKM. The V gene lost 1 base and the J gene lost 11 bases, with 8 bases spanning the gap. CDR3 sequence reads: CASSLLSLAFF. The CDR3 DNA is TGTGCCAGCAGTTTATTGTCCCTGGCTTTCTTT.